The 20 T cell receptor beta chains in this list originate from one sample, sequenced in a study of shared clonotypes between healthy human individuals. Libraries were prepared by immunoSEQ multiplex PCR; TCRdb keeps only in-frame clonotypes and omits some of them. The data show roughly 1,100,000 clones, approximately 76% seen once. The source material was memory CD4+ T cells sorted from blood. The subset denotes: CD45RA-negative fraction. All receptors come from a man aged 18 to 29 in good health.

CDR3 in amino acids: CASSLKGTGGQGEQYF. Written as DNA, the CDR3 is TGTGCCAGCAGTTTAAAGGGGACAGGGGGCCAGGGAGAGCAGTACTTC. The chain joins TRBV6-5 to TRBJ2-7; 12 bases match TRBD1. The germline CDR1 and CDR2 sequences are MNHEY and SVGAGI. The CDR3 is made up of 16 amino acids. With V trimmed by 4 bases and J by 7 bases, 11 bases remained unmatched.

The gene calls are TRBV10-1 and TRBJ2-2, with 7 bases that match TRBD2. The CDR3 extends over 15 amino acids. Germline CDR1 is WNHNN and CDR2 is SYGVQD (reference sequence). V shed 3 bases and J 5 bases; nucleotides not matched to a gene: 6. DNA of the CDR3: TGCGCCAGCAGTGAAATGCGGGAGAGAACCGGGGAGCTGTTTTTT. Its protein is CASSEMRERTGELFF.

The chain has TRBV2 and TRBJ2-5; no reliable D call. Looked up from germline, CDR1 is SNHLY and CDR2 is FYNNEI. V gave up 4 bases and J gave up 2 bases, with 11 bases separating them. The CDR3 is 14 residues long. For the CDR3, the DNA is TGTGCCAGCAGTGTGACATATAAACAAGAGACCCAGTACTTC. Its protein product is CASSVTYKQETQYF.

Comment on this clone: Other DNA sequences from this sample encode an identical CDR3 as well. This chain links TRBV6-6 with TRBJ1-1; D gene ambiguous. The CDR3 runs 13 residues. The germline V gene encodes CDR1 MNHNY and CDR2 SVGAGI (reference sequence). V gave up 1 base and J gave up 1 base, with 4 bases separating them. The CDR3 region has the DNA TGTGCCAGCAGTTACTTGGGGAACACTGAAGCTTTCTTT. Translated, it gives CASSYLGNTEAFF.

The chain is built from TRBV7-2 and TRBJ2-5; 7 bases align to TRBD2. The CDR3 runs to 15 residues. V gave up 1 base and J gave up 4 bases; unmatched junction bases: 6. Germline V gene lookup returns CDR1 SGHTA and CDR2 FQGNSA. CDR3 loop: CASSLGGGRAETQYF. In nucleotides, the CDR3 is TGTGCCAGCAGCTTAGGAGGCGGGAGAGCAGAGACCCAGTACTTC.

V gene TRBV10-2 combines with J gene TRBJ2-3, with 9 bases aligning to TRBD1. CDR1 is WSHSY and CDR2 is SAAADI in the germline V gene. The CDR3 is 16 residues long. V gave up 6 bases and J gave up 1 base; unmatched junction bases: 8. DNA for the CDR3: TGCGCCAGCAGAACTGGGACAGGGAGGGGCACAGATACGCAGTATTTT. Amino acid sequence: CASRTGTGRGTDTQYF.

In DNA form, the CDR3 reads TGTGCCAGCAGCTCCAGGGGGCTGGGCAATCAGCCCCAGCATTTT. This translates into CASSSRGLGNQPQHF. This chain links TRBV28 with TRBJ1-5, with TRBD1 identical over 8 bases. After removal of 6 bases from V and 2 bases from J, the junction contained 6 bases not matched to a gene. CDR1 and CDR2 from the germline V gene are MDHEN and SYDVKM. The CDR3 is made up of 15 amino acids.

In the case of this clone: Other DNA sequences in the sample encode the same CDR3. CDR3 in amino acids: CASSPTGVTDTQYF. The CDR3 bases are TGTGCCAGCTCACCAACAGGGGTGACAGATACGCAGTATTTT. The chain has TRBV18 and TRBJ2-3; TRBD1 matches at 7 bases. The CDR3 contains 14 residues. Trimming cost V 2 bases and J 3 bases; bases outside gene matches: 2. CDR1 KGHSH and CDR2 LQKENI come from the germline V gene.

This clone showed up just a few times. V is TRBV19 and J is TRBJ1-1, with D perhaps matching TRBD1 (6 bases). The germline V gene has CDR1 LNHDA and CDR2 SQIVND (reference sequence). The germline V and J ends were trimmed by 4 bases and 1 base, with 16 bases remaining between them. This CDR3 contains 16 residues. CDR3 DNA: TGTGCCAGTAGTACCCTTACGGGGGGCGGGAACACTGAAGCTTTCTTT. Translating it yields CASSTLTGGGNTEAFF.

The chain employs TRBV6-6 and TRBJ1-4; D is unclear. Germline CDR1 reads MNHNY; CDR2 reads SVGAGI (reference sequence). V was trimmed by 5 bases and J by 8 bases, leaving 21 bases between them. CDR3 length: 16 amino acids. The CDR3, as DNA: TGTGCCAGCAGTCACGGACTTCCCTCCGCTGGGGAAAAACTGTTTTTT. Translation: CASSHGLPSAGEKLFF.

Worth noting for this clone: Other DNA variants within this sample encode the same CDR3. The rearrangement joins TRBV7-2 to TRBJ2-3; D is perhaps TRBD1 (6 bases). This CDR3 is 13 amino acids long. Trimming removed 4 bases at V and 3 bases at J, with 8 bases between. CDR1 is SGHTA, CDR2 FQGNSA, per germline. The CDR3 loop is CASSSQGTDTQYF. The CDR3 DNA reads TGTGCCAGCAGCTCACAGGGTACAGATACGCAGTATTTT.

The genes are TRBV19 and TRBJ2-2; no definite D call. The germline V and J ends were trimmed by 1 base and 3 bases, with 9 bases remaining between them. CDR3 length: 15 residues. Germline assignment: CDR1 LNHDA and CDR2 SQIVND (reference sequence). The DNA of the CDR3 is TGTGCCAGTAGTATAGGTAGTGAGTACACCGGGGAGCTGTTTTTT. Amino acids: CASSIGSEYTGELFF.

The CDR3 protein is CASSLPTGSGNTIYF. CDR3 DNA: TGTGCCAGCAGCCTTCCGACAGGGAGTGGAAACACCATATATTTT. This chain connects TRBV28 to TRBJ1-3; the match to TRBD1 covers 7 bases. The germline CDR1 and CDR2 sequences are MDHEN and SYDVKM. The ends lost 6 bases at V and 3 bases at J; junction bases unmatched: 8. The CDR3 extends over 15 amino acids.

This chain joins TRBV30 and TRBJ1-5, with a possible D match to TRBD1 (5 bases). V lost 5 bases and J 5 bases, leaving 13 bases between the germline ends. Germline CDR1 GTSNPN, CDR2 SVGIG (reference sequence). There are 13 residues in the CDR3. CDR3 region: CAWGWQGDQPQHF. The CDR3 DNA reads as TGTGCCTGGGGGTGGCAGGGCGATCAGCCCCAGCATTTT.

The chain couples TRBV10-3 to TRBJ2-5; D gene unclear. V gave up 4 bases and J gave up 5 bases, with 11 bases separating them. The CDR3 extends over 13 amino acids. Looked up from germline, CDR1 is ENHRY and CDR2 is SYGVKD. CDR3 nucleotide sequence: TGTGCCATCAGTGCTGTGTTATTGGAGACCCAGTACTTC. Protein product: CAISAVLLETQYF.

This clone has a single count. V is TRBV27 and J is TRBJ2-7, with D possibly TRBD2 on 7 matching bases. CDR1 and CDR2 (germline): MNHEY, SMNVEV (reference sequence). With 6 bases removed from V and 3 bases from J, the gap between germline ends came to 15 bases. This CDR3 has 14 residues. CDR3 sequence reads: CASSLKGGGYEQYF. CDR3 coding DNA: TGTGCCAGCAGCTTAAAGGGGGGGGGCTACGAGCAGTACTTC.

In regard to this clone: In the same sample, other DNA sequences code for this CDR3. The J gene is TRBJ1-2, the V gene TRBV6-1; 8 bases map to TRBD1. The CDR3 extends over 13 amino acids. CDR1 and CDR2 (germline): MNHNS, SASEGT. V trimming: 3 bases; J trimming: 3 bases; junction bases outside the gene matches: 0. The CDR3 nucleotides read TGTGCCAGCAGTGAGACAGGGGACTATGGCTACACCTTC. The encoded protein is CASSETGDYGYTF.

This chain connects TRBV30 to TRBJ1-2; D gene ambiguous. CDR1 is GTSNPN and CDR2 is SVGIG in the germline V gene (reference sequence). V was shortened by 1 base and J by 8 bases, with 11 bases between the two germline ends. CDR3 length: 12 amino acids. The CDR3 DNA reads as TGTGCCTGGAGTGAGAACGGCTCGGGCTACACCTTC. Residues: CAWSENGSGYTF.

This clone was found many times. The V call is TRBV7-9, the J call TRBJ2-1; 9 bases map to TRBD2. Germline assignment: CDR1 SEHNR and CDR2 FQNEAQ (reference sequence). V gave up 1 base and J gave up 9 bases; unmatched junction bases: 7. This CDR3 region has 15 residues. The CDR3 DNA is TGTGCCAGCAGCTTAGGGCTAGCGGGGACGGGTGAGCAGTTCTTC. It specifies CASSLGLAGTGEQFF. Using reference TRBV7-9 and TRBJ2-1 for the parts outside the CDR3, the full variable domain is DTGVSQNPRHKITKRGQNVTFRCDPISEHNRLYWYRQTLGQGPEFLTYFQNEAQLEKSRLLSDRFSAERPKGSFSTLEIQRTEQGDSAMYLCASSLGLAGTGEQFFGPGTRLTVL.

This clone was counted once. The CDR3 nucleotides read TGTGCCACGCCAGACAGGGGGCTCTATGGCTACACCTTC. Translation: CATPDRGLYGYTF. The genes are TRBV6-1 and TRBJ1-2, with TRBD1 matching 10 bases. Losses at the gene ends were 10 bases for V and 4 bases for J; bases not matched to a gene: 6. Germline CDR1 is MNHNS and CDR2 is SASEGT. The CDR3 runs 13 residues.